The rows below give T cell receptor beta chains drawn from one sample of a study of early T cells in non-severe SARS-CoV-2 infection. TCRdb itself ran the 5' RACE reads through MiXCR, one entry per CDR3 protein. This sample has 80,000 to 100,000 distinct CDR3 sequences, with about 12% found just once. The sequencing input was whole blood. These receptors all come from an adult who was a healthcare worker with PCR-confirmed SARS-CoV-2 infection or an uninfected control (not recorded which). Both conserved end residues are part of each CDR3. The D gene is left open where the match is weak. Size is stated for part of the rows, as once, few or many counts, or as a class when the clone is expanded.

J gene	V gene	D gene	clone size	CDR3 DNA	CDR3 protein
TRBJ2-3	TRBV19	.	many	TGTGCCAGTAGTGTGACCGGGACTTTTAGCACAGATACGCAGTATTTT	CASSVTGTFSTDTQYF
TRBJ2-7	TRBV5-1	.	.	TGCGCCAGCAGCTCCGGGGACCTAGCCTACGAGCAGTACTTC	CASSSGDLAYEQYF
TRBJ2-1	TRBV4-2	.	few	TGTGCCAGCAGTCAGCACTACGGCGATGAGCAGTTCTTC	CASSQHYGDEQFF
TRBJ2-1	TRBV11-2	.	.	TGTGCCAGCAGCTCCAACCACCACGCCGGTGAGCAGTTCTTC	CASSSNHHAGEQFF
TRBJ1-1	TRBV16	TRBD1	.	TGTGCCAGCAGCCGACAGGGGAGCACTGAAGCTTTCTTT	CASSRQGSTEAFF
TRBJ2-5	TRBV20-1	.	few	TGCAGTGCTAGAGATCCCAGGCGTCAGCAAGAGACCCAGTACTTC	CSARDPRRQQETQYF
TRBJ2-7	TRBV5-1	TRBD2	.	TGCGCCAGCACCCAGGGAGGGTTTAGCGAGCAGTACTTC	CASTQGGFSEQYF
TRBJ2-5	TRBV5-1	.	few	TGCGCCAGCAGCTTGATGGGAGAGACCCAGTACTTC	CASSLMGETQYF
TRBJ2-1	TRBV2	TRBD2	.	TGTGCCAGCAGCAGGCGGGAGGGAAATGAGCAGTTCTTC	CASSRREGNEQFF
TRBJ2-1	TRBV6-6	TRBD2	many	TGTGCCAGCACCGCCCGCGCGAGCGGGGTCTACAATGAGCAGTTCTTC	CASTARASGVYNEQFF
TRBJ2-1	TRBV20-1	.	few	TGCAGTGCTAGAGCGATATACAATGAGCAGTTCTTC	CSARAIYNEQFF
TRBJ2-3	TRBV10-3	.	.	TGTGCCACCACGGCCGGGGGCCACACAGATACGCAGTATTTT	CATTAGGHTDTQYF
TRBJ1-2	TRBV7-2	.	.	TGTGCCAGCAGCTTAGTGAACAGGGTCTACACCTTC	CASSLVNRVYTF
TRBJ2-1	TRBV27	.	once	TGTGCCAGCAGTCCGGACGGTAGCTACAATGAGCAGTTCTTC	CASSPDGSYNEQFF
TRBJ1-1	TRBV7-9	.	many	TGTGCCAGCAGTTCCGGGACTGAAGCTTTCTTT	CASSSGTEAFF
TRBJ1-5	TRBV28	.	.	TGTGCCAGCGGCAATCAGCCCCAGCATTTT	CASGNQPQHF
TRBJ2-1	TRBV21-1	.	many	TGTGCCAGCAGCAAAGGGGGTAGCGGAGACGAGCAGTTCTTC	CASSKGGSGDEQFF
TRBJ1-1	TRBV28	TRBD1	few	TGTGCCAGCAGTTCCGTCGGACAGGTGAACACTGAAGCTTTCTTT	CASSSVGQVNTEAFF
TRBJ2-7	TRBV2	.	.	TGTGCCAGCAGTCTTAGGACTGTATCCTACGAGCAGTACTTC	CASSLRTVSYEQYF
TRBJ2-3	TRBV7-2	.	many	TGTGCCAGCAGGCTAGAGAGGACGCAGTATTTT	CASRLERTQYF
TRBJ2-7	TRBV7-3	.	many	TGTGCCAGCAGCTTGCGCAACTCCTACGCGCAGTACTTC	CASSLRNSYAQYF
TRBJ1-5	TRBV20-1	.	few	TGCAGTGCTAGTGGGGGGCAGGGAAGGGAACATTTT	CSASGGQGREHF
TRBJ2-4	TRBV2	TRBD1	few	TGTGCCAGCAGTACAGGGGGCCCTCAGTCCCAAAACATTCAGTACTTC	CASSTGGPQSQNIQYF
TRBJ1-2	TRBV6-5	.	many	TGTGCCAGCAGTTCCCTCAACCTCTATGGCTACACCTTC	CASSSLNLYGYTF
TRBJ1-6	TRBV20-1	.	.	TGCAGTGCTGGAAAAGGACGTCCCTATAATTCACCCCTCCACTTT	CSAGKGRPYNSPLHF
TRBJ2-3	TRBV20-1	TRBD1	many	TGCAGTCCTCGCCGCACAGGGGGCCGAGATACGCAGTATTTT	CSPRRTGGRDTQYF
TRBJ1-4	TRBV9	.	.	TGTGCCAGCAGCTTGGGGGGTAATGAAAAACTGTTTTTT	CASSLGGNEKLFF
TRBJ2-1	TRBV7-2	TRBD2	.	TGTGCCAGCAGCTTAGGACCGGGAGGGGTTTACAATGAGCAGTTCTTC	CASSLGPGGVYNEQFF
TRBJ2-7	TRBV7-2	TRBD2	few	TGTGCCAGCAGCTTAGTAGCGGGACCTTCCTACGAGCAGTACTTC	CASSLVAGPSYEQYF